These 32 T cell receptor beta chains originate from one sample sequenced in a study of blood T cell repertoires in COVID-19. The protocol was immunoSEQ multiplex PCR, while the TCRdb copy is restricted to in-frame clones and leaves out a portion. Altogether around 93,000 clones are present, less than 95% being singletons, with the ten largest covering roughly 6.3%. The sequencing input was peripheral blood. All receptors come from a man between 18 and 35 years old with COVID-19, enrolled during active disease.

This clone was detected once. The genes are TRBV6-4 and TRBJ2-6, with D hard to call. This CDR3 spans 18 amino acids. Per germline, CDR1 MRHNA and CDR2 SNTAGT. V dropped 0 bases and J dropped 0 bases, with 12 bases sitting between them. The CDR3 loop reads CASSDSSGGNSGANVLTF. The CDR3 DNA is TGTGCCAGCAGTGACTCGAGTGGCGGCAACTCTGGGGCCAACGTCCTGACTTTC.

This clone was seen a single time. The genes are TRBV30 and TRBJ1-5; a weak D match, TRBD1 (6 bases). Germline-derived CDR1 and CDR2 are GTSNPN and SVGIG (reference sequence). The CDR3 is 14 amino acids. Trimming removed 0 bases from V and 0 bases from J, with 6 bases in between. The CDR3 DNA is TGTGCCTGGAGTGTGGACAGTAGCAATCAGCCCCAGCATTTT. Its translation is CAWSVDSSNQPQHF.

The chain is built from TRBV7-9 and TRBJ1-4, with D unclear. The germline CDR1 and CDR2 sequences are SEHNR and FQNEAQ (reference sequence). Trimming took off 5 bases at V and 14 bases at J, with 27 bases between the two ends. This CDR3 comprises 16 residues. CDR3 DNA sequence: TGTGCCAGCAGCCCCCTCCAGCAGGCACCTCTCTCACGGCTGTTTTTT. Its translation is CASSPLQQAPLSRLFF.

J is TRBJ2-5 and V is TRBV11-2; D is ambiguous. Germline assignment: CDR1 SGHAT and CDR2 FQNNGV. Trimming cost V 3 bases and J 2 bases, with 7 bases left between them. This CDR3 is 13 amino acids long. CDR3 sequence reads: CASSLNSQETQYF. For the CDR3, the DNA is TGTGCCAGCAGCTTGAACTCACAAGAGACCCAGTACTTC.

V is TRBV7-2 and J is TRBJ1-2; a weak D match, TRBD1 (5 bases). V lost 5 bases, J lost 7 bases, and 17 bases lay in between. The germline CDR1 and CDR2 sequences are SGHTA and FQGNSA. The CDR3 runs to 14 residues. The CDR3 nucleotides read TGTGCCAGCAGCGCCGGAGAGGGGCGGGGTGGCTACACCTTC. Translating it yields CASSAGEGRGGYTF.

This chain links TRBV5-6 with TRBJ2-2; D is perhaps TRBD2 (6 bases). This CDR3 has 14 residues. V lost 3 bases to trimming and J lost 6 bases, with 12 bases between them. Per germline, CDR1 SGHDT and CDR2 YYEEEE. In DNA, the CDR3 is TGTGCCAGCAGCTCGGAGGGAACACCCGGGGAGCTGTTTTTT. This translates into CASSSEGTPGELFF. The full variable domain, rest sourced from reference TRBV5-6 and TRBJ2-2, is DAGVTQSPTHLIKTRGQQVTLRCSPKSGHDTVSWYQQALGQGPQFIFQYYEEEERQRGNFPDRFSGHQFPNYSSELNVNALLLGDSALYLCASSSEGTPGELFFGEGSRLTVL.

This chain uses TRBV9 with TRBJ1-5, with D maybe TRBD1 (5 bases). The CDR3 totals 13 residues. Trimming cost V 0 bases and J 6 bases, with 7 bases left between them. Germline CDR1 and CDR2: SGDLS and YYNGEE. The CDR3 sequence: CASSVAGFQPQHF. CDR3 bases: TGTGCCAGCAGCGTAGCAGGGTTTCAGCCCCAGCATTTT.

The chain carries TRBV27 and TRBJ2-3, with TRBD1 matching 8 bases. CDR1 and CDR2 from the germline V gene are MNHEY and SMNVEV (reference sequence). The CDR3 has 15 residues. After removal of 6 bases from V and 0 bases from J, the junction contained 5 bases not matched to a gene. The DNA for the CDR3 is TGTGCCAGCAGGACAGGGGAAGGGAGCACAGATACGCAGTATTTT. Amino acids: CASRTGEGSTDTQYF.

CDR3 nucleotide sequence: TGTGCCACCAGTGGCGGGGCGAAAAACGAGCAGTACTTC. Encoded protein: CATSGGAKNEQYF. V and J are TRBV24-1 and TRBJ2-7; maybe TRBD2 (6 bases). The CDR3 covers 13 residues. Germline lookup yields CDR1 KGHDR and CDR2 SFDVKD. V lost 5 bases to trimming and J lost 5 bases, with 12 bases between them.

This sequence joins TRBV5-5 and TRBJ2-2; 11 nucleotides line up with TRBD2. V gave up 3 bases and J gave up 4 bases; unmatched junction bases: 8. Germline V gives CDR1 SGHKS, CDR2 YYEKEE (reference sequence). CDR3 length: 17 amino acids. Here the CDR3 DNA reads TGTGCCAGCAGCTCCCTCGGACTAGCGGGCCCCACCGGGGAGCTGTTTTTT. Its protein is CASSSLGLAGPTGELFF.

The CDR3 DNA reads as TGTGCCACGCGCGCGGTTGCGAGTGGCACAGATACGCAGTATTTT. Its protein product is CATRAVASGTDTQYF. J is TRBJ2-3 and V is TRBV10-3; D is unclear. The CDR3 has 15 residues. Trimming stripped 10 bases from V and 1 base from J, with 18 bases between. Germline V gives CDR1 ENHRY, CDR2 SYGVKD.

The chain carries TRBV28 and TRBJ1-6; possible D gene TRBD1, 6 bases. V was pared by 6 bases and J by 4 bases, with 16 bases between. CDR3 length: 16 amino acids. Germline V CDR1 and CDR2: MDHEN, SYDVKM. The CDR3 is CASSSGQKEYNSPLHF. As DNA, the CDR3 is TGTGCCAGCAGCTCAGGACAGAAAGAGTATAATTCACCCCTCCACTTT.

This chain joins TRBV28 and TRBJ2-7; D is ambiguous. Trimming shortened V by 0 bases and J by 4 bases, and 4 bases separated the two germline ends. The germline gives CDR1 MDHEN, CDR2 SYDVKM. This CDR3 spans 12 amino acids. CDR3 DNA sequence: TGTGCCAGCAGTTTATGGGCTTACGAGCAGTACTTC. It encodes CASSLWAYEQYF.

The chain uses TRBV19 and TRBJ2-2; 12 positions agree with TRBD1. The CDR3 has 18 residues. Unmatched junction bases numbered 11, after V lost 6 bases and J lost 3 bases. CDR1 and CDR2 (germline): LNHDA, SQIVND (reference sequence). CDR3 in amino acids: CASSGDRGRGLYTGELFF. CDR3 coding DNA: TGTGCCAGTAGCGGGGACAGGGGGCGCGGATTATACACCGGGGAGCTGTTTTTT.

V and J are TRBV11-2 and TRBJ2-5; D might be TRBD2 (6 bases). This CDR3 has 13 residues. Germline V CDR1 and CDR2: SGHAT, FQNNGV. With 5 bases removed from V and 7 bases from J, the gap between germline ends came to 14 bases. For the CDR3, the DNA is TGTGCCAGCAGCCACCGGGCGGGAAGGACCCAGTACTTC. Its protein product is CASSHRAGRTQYF.

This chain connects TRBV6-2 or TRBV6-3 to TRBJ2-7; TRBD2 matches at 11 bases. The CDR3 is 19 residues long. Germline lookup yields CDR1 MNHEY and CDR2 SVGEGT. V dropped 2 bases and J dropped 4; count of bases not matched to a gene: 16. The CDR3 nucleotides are TGTGCCAGCAGTTACCCAAACAGGGTATCGGGACTAGCGGAGTACGAGCAGTACTTC. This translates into CASSYPNRVSGLAEYEQYF.

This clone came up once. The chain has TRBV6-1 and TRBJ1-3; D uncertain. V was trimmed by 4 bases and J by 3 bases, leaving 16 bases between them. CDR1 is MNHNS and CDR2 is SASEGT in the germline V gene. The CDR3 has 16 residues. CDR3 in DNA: TGTGCCAGCAGTGGAACGGGCAGGACTGGTGGAAACACCATATATTTT. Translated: CASSGTGRTGGNTIYF.

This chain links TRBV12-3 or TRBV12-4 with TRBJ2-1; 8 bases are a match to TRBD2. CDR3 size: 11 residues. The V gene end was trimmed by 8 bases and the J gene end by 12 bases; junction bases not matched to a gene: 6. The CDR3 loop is CASGLAGTQFF. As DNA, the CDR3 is TGTGCCAGCGGTCTAGCGGGCACGCAGTTCTTC.

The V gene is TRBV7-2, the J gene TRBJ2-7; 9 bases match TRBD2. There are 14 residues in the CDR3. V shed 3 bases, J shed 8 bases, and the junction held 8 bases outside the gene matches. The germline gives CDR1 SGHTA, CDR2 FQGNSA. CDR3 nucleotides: TGTGCCAGCAGCTTTAGGGCGGGAGGGCCGAAGCAGTACTTC. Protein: CASSFRAGGPKQYF.

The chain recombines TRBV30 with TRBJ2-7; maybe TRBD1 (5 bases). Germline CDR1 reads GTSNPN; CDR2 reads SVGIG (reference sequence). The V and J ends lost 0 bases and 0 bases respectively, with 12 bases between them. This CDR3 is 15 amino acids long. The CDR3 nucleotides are TGTGCCTGGAGTGTATCAACAGACAGCTCCTACGAGCAGTACTTC. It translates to CAWSVSTDSSYEQYF.

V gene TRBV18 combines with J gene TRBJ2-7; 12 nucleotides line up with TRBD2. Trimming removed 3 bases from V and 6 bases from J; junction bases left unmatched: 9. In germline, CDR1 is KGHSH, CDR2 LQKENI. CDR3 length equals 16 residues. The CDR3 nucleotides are TGTGCCAGCTCACCGGGAGGACTAGCGGGATGGGTCGAGCAGTACTTC. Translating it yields CASSPGGLAGWVEQYF.

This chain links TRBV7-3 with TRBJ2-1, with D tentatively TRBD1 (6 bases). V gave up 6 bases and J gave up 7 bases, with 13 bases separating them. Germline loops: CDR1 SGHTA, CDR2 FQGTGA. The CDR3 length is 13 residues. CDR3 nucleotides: TGTGCCAGCAGTTTCCGGGACAAAAATGAGCAGTTCTTC. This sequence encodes CASSFRDKNEQFF.

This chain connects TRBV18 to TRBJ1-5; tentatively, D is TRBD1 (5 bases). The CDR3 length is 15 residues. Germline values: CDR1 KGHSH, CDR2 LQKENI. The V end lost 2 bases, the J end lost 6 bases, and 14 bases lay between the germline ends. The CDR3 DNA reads TGTGCCAGCTCACCAATTTCGGGGGAGGGTCAGCCCCAGCATTTT. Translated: CASSPISGEGQPQHF. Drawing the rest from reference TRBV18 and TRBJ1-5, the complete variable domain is NAGVMQNPRHLVRRRGQEARLRCSPMKGHSHVYWYRQLPEEGLKFMVYLQKENIIDESGMPKERFSAEFPKEGPSILRIQQVVRGDSAAYFCASSPISGEGQPQHFGDGTRLSIL.

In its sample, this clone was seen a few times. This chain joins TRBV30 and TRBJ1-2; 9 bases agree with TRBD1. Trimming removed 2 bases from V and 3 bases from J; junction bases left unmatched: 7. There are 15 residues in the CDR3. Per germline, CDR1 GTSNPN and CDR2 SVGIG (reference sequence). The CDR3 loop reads CAWSRGTGQDYGYTF. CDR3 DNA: TGTGCCTGGAGTCGGGGGACAGGGCAGGACTATGGCTACACCTTC.

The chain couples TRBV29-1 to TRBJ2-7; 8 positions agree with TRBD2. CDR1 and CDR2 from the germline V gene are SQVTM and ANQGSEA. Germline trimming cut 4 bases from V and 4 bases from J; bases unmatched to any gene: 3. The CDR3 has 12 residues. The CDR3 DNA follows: TGCAGCGTTGTGACTAGCGCATACGAGCAGTACTTC. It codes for CSVVTSAYEQYF.

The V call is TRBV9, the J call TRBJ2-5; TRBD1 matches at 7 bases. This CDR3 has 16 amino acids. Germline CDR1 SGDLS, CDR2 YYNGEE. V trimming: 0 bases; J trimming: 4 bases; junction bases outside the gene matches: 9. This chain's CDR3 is CASSVATRGPTETQYF. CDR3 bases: TGTGCCAGCAGCGTAGCTACGAGGGGGCCGACAGAGACCCAGTACTTC.

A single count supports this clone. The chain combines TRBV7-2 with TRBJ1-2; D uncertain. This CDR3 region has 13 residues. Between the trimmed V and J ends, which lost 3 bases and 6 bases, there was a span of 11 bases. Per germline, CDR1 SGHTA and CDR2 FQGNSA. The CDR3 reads CASSFPWLNGYTF. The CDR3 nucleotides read TGTGCCAGCAGCTTCCCTTGGCTGAATGGCTACACCTTC.

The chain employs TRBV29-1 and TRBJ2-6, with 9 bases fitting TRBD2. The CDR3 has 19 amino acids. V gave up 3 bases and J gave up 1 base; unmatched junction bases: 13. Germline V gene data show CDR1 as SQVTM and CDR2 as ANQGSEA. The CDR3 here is CSVDVSGRNDGSGANVLTF. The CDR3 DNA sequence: TGCAGCGTTGATGTAAGCGGGAGGAACGATGGGTCTGGGGCCAACGTCCTGACTTTC.

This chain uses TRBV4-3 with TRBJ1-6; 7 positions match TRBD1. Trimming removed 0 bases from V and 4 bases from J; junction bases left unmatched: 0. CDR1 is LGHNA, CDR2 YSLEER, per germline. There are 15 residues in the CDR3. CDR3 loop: CASSQEQGYNSPLHF. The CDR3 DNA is TGCGCCAGCAGCCAAGAACAGGGGTATAATTCACCCCTCCACTTT.

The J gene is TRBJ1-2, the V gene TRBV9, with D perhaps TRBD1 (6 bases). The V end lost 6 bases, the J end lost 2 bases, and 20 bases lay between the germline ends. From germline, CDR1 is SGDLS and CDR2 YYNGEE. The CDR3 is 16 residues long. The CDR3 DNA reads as TGTGCCAGCACCCCATCGAGGGCAGGGGTAAACTATGGCTACACCTTC. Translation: CASTPSRAGVNYGYTF.

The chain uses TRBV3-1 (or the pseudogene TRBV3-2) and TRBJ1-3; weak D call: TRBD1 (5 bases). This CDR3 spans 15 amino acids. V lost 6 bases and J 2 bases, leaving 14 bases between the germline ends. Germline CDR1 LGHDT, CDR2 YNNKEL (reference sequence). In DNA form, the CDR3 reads TGTGCCAGCAGTCATGCCTTGACAGCTGGAAACACCATATATTTT. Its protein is CASSHALTAGNTIYF.

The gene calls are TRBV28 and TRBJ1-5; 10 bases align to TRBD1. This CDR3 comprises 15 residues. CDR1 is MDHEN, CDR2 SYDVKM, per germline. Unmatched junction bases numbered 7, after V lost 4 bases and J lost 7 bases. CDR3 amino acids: CASSSRDRGGQPQHF. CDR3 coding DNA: TGTGCCAGCAGTTCCCGGGACAGGGGTGGACAGCCCCAGCATTTT.